Each of the 14 T cell receptor beta chains below was sequenced from the same sample in a study of cytomegalovirus exposure and HLA in healthy donors (TCRdb year 2017). Libraries were built with the immunoSEQ multiplex PCR assay. A mixture of 60 forward primers for TCR Vbeta segments and 13 reverse primers for TCR Jbeta segments was used in the multiplex PCR. TCRdb provides this immuneACCESS table in a form limited to in-frame rearrangements. Some clones are lacking; in checked studies, under half of them reflect an unresolved V gene, and why the rest are absent is not known. This sample is represented by 200,000 or so clones; 80% to 90% of them were singletons. Clones ranked in the top ten supply approximately 2.8% of the sample. Sequenced input: PBMCs. These receptors came from a man aged 25-40 years in good health and CMV-seronegative.

This chain links TRBV6-1 with TRBJ1-5; 9 nucleotides match TRBD1. Germline V gives CDR1 MNHNS, CDR2 SASEGT. The length of the CDR3 is 14 residues. Unmatched junction bases numbered 8, after V lost 6 bases and J lost 8 bases. The CDR3, as DNA: TGTGCCAGCAGAGGGACAGGGATTAGGGAGCCCCAGCATTTT. Its translation: CASRGTGIREPQHF.

This clone showed up just a few times. The CDR3 spells CASSLRQGSYNEQFF. The CDR3 nucleotides are TGCGCCAGCAGCTTGCGGCAGGGGTCCTACAATGAGCAGTTCTTC. The chain joins TRBV5-1 to TRBJ2-1; tentative D call: TRBD1 (6 bases). This CDR3 spans 15 amino acids. From germline, CDR1 is SGHRS and CDR2 YFSETQ. Trimming removed 1 base at V and 1 base at J, with 9 bases between. The full variable domain, completed using reference TRBV5-1 and TRBJ2-1, is KAGVTQTPRYLIKTRGQQVTLSCSPISGHRSVSWYQQTPGQGLQFLFEYFSETQRNKGNFPGRFSGRQFSNSRSEMNVSTLELGDSALYLCASSLRQGSYNEQFFGPGTRLTVL.

The chain recombines TRBV28 with TRBJ2-5; 7 nucleotides agree with TRBD1. Germline values: CDR1 MDHEN, CDR2 SYDVKM. The CDR3 covers 14 residues. V was clipped by 6 bases and J by 2 bases; unmatched bases: 6. The CDR3 here is CASSQPGQQETQYF. CDR3 nucleotides: TGTGCCAGCAGCCAACCGGGACAGCAAGAGACCCAGTACTTC.

Concerning this clone itself: One end of the junction does not line up with germline, which may come from a read error. The chain couples TRBV6-5 to TRBJ2-5, with 7 bases lining up with TRBD2. Per germline, CDR1 MNHEY and CDR2 SVGAGI. The CDR3 loop spans 13 amino acids. The DNA for the CDR3 is TGTGCCAGCAGTTTGGGACTACAAGAGGCCCAGTACTTC. Its protein product is CASSLGLQEAQYF.

The chain employs TRBV28 and TRBJ2-5; D gene unclear. CDR3 length equals 12 residues. Trimming shortened V by 4 bases and J by 0 bases, and 3 bases separated the two germline ends. CDR1 and CDR2 from the germline V gene are MDHEN and SYDVKM. The CDR3 sequence: CASSSYQETQYF. The CDR3 coding sequence is TGTGCCAGCAGTTCCTACCAAGAGACCCAGTACTTC.

This clone came up a few times. This chain links TRBV7-2 with TRBJ1-5, with 7 bases that match TRBD1. Germline loops: CDR1 SGHTA, CDR2 FQGNSA. The CDR3 is 15 amino acids. The V segment lost 5 bases and the J segment 3 bases; nucleotides outside the gene matches: 7. The CDR3 is CASSQSGTDNQPQHF. The CDR3 DNA follows: TGTGCCAGCAGCCAAAGTGGGACAGACAATCAGCCCCAGCATTTT.

In the case of this clone: This CDR3 is also generated by other DNA sequences in the sample. This chain uses TRBV5-6 with TRBJ1-1; D remains unclear. Trimming removed 2 bases at V and 0 bases at J, with 5 bases between. The CDR3 is 13 residues long. Germline loops: CDR1 SGHDT, CDR2 YYEEEE. CDR3 amino acids: CASSFSLNTEAFF. The CDR3 region has the DNA TGTGCCAGCAGCTTTAGCTTGAACACTGAAGCTTTCTTT.

Note on this clone: The junction shows a germline mismatch at one end, possibly a read error. The chain joins TRBV5-5 to TRBJ2-7; D is possibly TRBD2 (5 bases). The V gene's germline CDR1 is SGHKS and CDR2 YYEKEE (reference sequence). This CDR3 contains 13 residues. The chain's CDR3 is CASSQIMGSEQYF. CDR3 DNA sequence: TGTGCTAGCAGCCAGATAATGGGGAGCGAGCAGTACTTC.

This clone was observed a handful of times. The V call is TRBV28, the J call TRBJ2-7; 9 positions agree with TRBD1. Germline V gene lookup returns CDR1 MDHEN and CDR2 SYDVKM. The CDR3 has 18 residues. V lost 5 bases and J lost 0; bases outside the gene matches: 14. CDR3 nucleotides: TGTGCCAGCAGTCTACGACAGGGGGTATGGGATAGCTCCTACGAGCAGTACTTC. Translated: CASSLRQGVWDSSYEQYF.

This clone was counted between two and nine times. The genes are TRBV4-3 and TRBJ1-4, with 8 bases matching TRBD1. V dropped 6 bases and J dropped 7; count of bases not matched to a gene: 7. The CDR3 is made up of 14 amino acids. In germline, CDR1 is LGHNA, CDR2 YSLEER. CDR3 loop: CASSVGTGVEKLFF. DNA of the CDR3: TGCGCCAGCAGTGTCGGGACAGGCGTTGAAAAACTGTTTTTT.

V and J are TRBV6-6 and TRBJ1-1, with no clear D. Germline lookup yields CDR1 MNHNY and CDR2 SVGAGI (reference sequence). The V end was cut by 2 bases, the J end by 8 bases, with 6 bases between. There are 11 residues in the CDR3. The CDR3 DNA is TGTGCCAGCAGTTACGTACAAGAAGCTTTCTTT. Protein sequence: CASSYVQEAFF.

This chain links TRBV5-1 with TRBJ2-2; maybe TRBD2 (5 bases). Germline-derived CDR1 and CDR2 are SGHRS and YFSETQ. The CDR3 is 15 amino acids. Trimming left V 3 bases short and J 7 bases short, with 16 bases between. The CDR3: CASSYKLGLNGELFF. The CDR3 DNA follows: TGCGCCAGCAGCTACAAACTAGGTCTCAACGGGGAGCTGTTTTTT.

V gene TRBV7-8 combines with J gene TRBJ1-6; the D gene is possibly TRBD1 (6 bases). Trimming shortened V by 3 bases and J by 6 bases, and 12 bases separated the two germline ends. CDR1 is SGHVS, CDR2 FQNEAQ, per germline. This CDR3 is 15 amino acids long. CDR3 sequence: CASSFDRQVNSPLHF. As DNA, the CDR3 is TGTGCCAGCAGCTTTGATCGACAGGTTAATTCACCCCTCCACTTT.

The chain joins TRBV4-3 to TRBJ2-7; 7 positions agree with TRBD2. There are 16 residues in the CDR3. The junction had 7 bases not matched to a gene; V was cut back by 0 bases and J by 2 bases. Germline assignment: CDR1 LGHNA and CDR2 YSLEER. CDR3 in amino acids: CASSQDWVGGAYEQYF. CDR3 coding DNA: TGCGCCAGCAGCCAAGATTGGGTGGGGGGGGCCTACGAGCAGTACTTC.